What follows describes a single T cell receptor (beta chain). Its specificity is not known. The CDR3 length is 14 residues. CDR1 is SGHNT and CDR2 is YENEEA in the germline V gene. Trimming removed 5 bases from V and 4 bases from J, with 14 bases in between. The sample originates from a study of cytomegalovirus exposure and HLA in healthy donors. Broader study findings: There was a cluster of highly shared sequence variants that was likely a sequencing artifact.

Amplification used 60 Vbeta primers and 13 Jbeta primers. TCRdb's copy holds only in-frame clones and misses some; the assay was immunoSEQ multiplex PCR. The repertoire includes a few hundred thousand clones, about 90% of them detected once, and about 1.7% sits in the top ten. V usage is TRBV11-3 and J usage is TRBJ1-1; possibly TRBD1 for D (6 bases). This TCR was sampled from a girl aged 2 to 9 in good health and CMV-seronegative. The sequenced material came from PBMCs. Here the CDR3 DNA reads TGTGCCAGCAGCACACAGGGAGGGAGCACTGAAGCTTTCTTT. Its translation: CASSTQGGSTEAFF.